The next 22 T cell receptor beta chains were all read from a single sample in a study of blood T cell repertoires in COVID-19. Using immunoSEQ multiplex PCR, the repertoire was profiled, and TCRdb retains in-frame clones only, with some absent. This table has a few hundred thousand clones, approximately 89% appearing once. Sequences were obtained from peripheral blood. The receptors stem from a woman in her 70s with COVID-19, enrolled during active disease.

The J gene is TRBJ1-1, the V gene TRBV18, with 7 bases that match TRBD1. CDR3 size: 14 residues. The V gene's germline CDR1 is KGHSH and CDR2 LQKENI. The V and J ends lost 4 bases and 3 bases, in that order; junction bases with no gene match: 5. The CDR3 DNA is TGTGCCAGCTCACGACAGGGTCTGGACACTGAAGCTTTCTTT. Residues: CASSRQGLDTEAFF.

DNA for the CDR3: TGCGCCAGCAGCCAAGTCAGGGATGTCACCGGGGAGCTGTTTTTT. Amino acid sequence: CASSQVRDVTGELFF. V usage is TRBV4-3 and J usage is TRBJ2-2; maybe TRBD1 (5 bases). V shed 1 base and J shed 4 bases, with 10 bases lying between them. The CDR3 length is 15 residues. Germline V lookup: CDR1 LGHNA, CDR2 YSLEER.

The chain uses TRBV6-6 and TRBJ1-5; D is uncertain. CDR1 is MNHNY and CDR2 is SVGAGI in the germline V gene (reference sequence). The germline V and J ends were trimmed by 6 bases and 7 bases, with 10 bases remaining between them. The CDR3 loop spans 12 amino acids. The CDR3 reads CASRSTRQPQHF. The CDR3 nucleotides read TGTGCCAGCAGATCAACACGACAGCCCCAGCATTTT.

The chain uses TRBV5-1 and TRBJ2-1; 8 bases agree with TRBD2. CDR3 length equals 16 residues. Looked up from germline, CDR1 is SGHRS and CDR2 is YFSETQ. Trimming removed 0 bases from V and 5 bases from J; junction bases left unmatched: 7. The CDR3 is CASSLGVSGVDNEQFF. In DNA, the CDR3 is TGCGCCAGCAGCTTGGGGGTTAGCGGGGTCGACAATGAGCAGTTCTTC.

This chain uses TRBV7-2 with TRBJ2-2, with a tentative D call TRBD1 (7 bases). There are 15 residues in the CDR3. Trimming stripped 1 base from V and 8 bases from J, with 14 bases between. Germline CDR1 is SGHTA and CDR2 is FQGNSA. In DNA form, the CDR3 reads TGTGCCAGCAGCTTAGTAGCAGGGGGGAATGGGGAGCTGTTTTTT. It is translated as CASSLVAGGNGELFF.

This clone showed up just once. V is TRBV20-1 and J is TRBJ1-2, with 9 bases lining up with TRBD1. The CDR3 runs to 11 residues. In germline, CDR1 is DFQATT, CDR2 SNEGSKA (reference sequence). V was clipped by 7 bases and J by 4 bases; unmatched bases: 1. CDR3 amino acids: CSGQGGYGYTF. The CDR3 DNA sequence: TGCAGTGGACAGGGGGGCTATGGCTACACCTTC.

The J gene is TRBJ2-7, the V gene TRBV7-2, with D possibly TRBD2 on 5 matching bases. This CDR3 spans 15 amino acids. V was cut by 5 bases and J by 1 base, with 15 bases left in between. Looked up from germline, CDR1 is SGHTA and CDR2 is FQGNSA. The CDR3 loop reads CASSLEADYSYEQYF. As DNA, the CDR3 is TGTGCCAGCAGCCTGGAAGCGGATTATTCCTACGAGCAGTACTTC.

The CDR3 region has the DNA TGTGCCAGCAGCTTCGAGCGGGGAGATACGCAGTATTTT. Protein product: CASSFERGDTQYF. The chain links TRBV5-4 to TRBJ2-3, with 7 bases fitting TRBD2. Per the germline V gene, CDR1 is SGHNT and CDR2 is YYREEE (reference sequence). The CDR3 has 13 residues. Trimming cost V 2 bases and J 5 bases; bases outside gene matches: 2.

The chain recombines TRBV3-1 (or the pseudogene TRBV3-2) with TRBJ2-1; 10 bases map to TRBD2. V gave up 1 base and J gave up 10 bases; unmatched junction bases: 7. Germline V gene lookup returns CDR1 LGHDT and CDR2 YNNKEL (reference sequence). The CDR3 is 15 amino acids. The CDR3 sequence is CASSQVASGSREQFF. The CDR3 DNA follows: TGTGCCAGCAGCCAAGTGGCTAGCGGGAGTAGAGAGCAGTTCTTC.

V usage is TRBV4-2 and J usage is TRBJ2-7; D remains unclear. V was trimmed by 0 bases and J by 0 bases, leaving 6 bases between them. This CDR3 contains 14 residues. Germline CDR1 reads LGHNA; CDR2 reads YNFKEQ. This CDR3 reads CASSQESGSYEQYF. CDR3 DNA sequence: TGTGCCAGCAGCCAAGAATCCGGCTCCTACGAGCAGTACTTC.

The chain has TRBV6-2 or TRBV6-3 and TRBJ1-5; D gene ambiguous. This CDR3 spans 13 amino acids. Germline assignment: CDR1 MNHEY and CDR2 SVGEGT. V lost 5 bases and J lost 2, with 7 bases in between. The CDR3 loop is CASSRSRNQPQHF. The DNA for the CDR3 is TGTGCCAGCAGTCGGTCGCGCAATCAGCCCCAGCATTTT.

The gene calls are TRBV5-4 and TRBJ1-1; the match to TRBD1 covers 7 bases. The CDR3 runs to 13 residues. The germline V gene encodes CDR1 SGHNT and CDR2 YYREEE (reference sequence). V shed 3 bases, J shed 4 bases, and the junction held 3 bases outside the gene matches. As DNA, the CDR3 is TGTGCCAGCAGCTCGACAGGGATCACTGAAGCTTTCTTT. It encodes CASSSTGITEAFF.

This chain joins TRBV30 and TRBJ2-5, with TRBD1 identical over 8 bases. The ends lost 2 bases at V and 5 bases at J; junction bases unmatched: 7. Germline-derived CDR1 and CDR2 are GTSNPN and SVGIG (reference sequence). The CDR3 sequence is 14 residues long. CDR3 DNA: TGTGCCTGGAGTATGACAGGGGTTGGTGAGACCCAGTACTTC. Its protein is CAWSMTGVGETQYF.

CDR3 region: CASSSTSGTDTQYF. CDR3 nucleotides: TGTGCCAGCAGCTCGACTAGCGGCACAGATACGCAGTATTTT. The rearrangement joins TRBV3-1 (or the pseudogene TRBV3-2) to TRBJ2-3; 8 bases agree with TRBD2. This CDR3 has 14 amino acids. Germline-derived CDR1 and CDR2 are LGHDT and YNNKEL (reference sequence). Unmatched junction bases numbered 2, after V lost 5 bases and J lost 1 base.

The chain links TRBV3-1 (or the pseudogene TRBV3-2) to TRBJ1-1; a possible D gene is TRBD1 (5 bases). The CDR3 totals 16 residues. Looked up from germline, CDR1 is LGHDT and CDR2 is YNNKEL (reference sequence). The V and J ends lost 4 bases and 1 base respectively, with 16 bases between them. Written as DNA, the CDR3 is TGTGCCAGCAGCCCCCTCGGTAGGGGATGGAACACTGAAGCTTTCTTT. It encodes CASSPLGRGWNTEAFF.

V gene TRBV28 combines with J gene TRBJ2-1; 14 positions agree with TRBD2. Germline V gene lookup returns CDR1 MDHEN and CDR2 SYDVKM. The CDR3 runs 16 residues. J was trimmed by 7 bases and V by 5 bases; bases with no gene match: 7. The CDR3 reads CASSNPGLAGVNEQFF. The CDR3 DNA sequence: TGTGCCAGCAGTAATCCGGGACTAGCGGGAGTTAATGAGCAGTTCTTC.

The chain joins TRBV30 to TRBJ1-2; 7 nucleotides line up with TRBD1. CDR3 length: 12 residues. The V gene end was trimmed by 4 bases and the J gene end by 7 bases; junction bases not matched to a gene: 6. From germline, CDR1 is GTSNPN and CDR2 SVGIG (reference sequence). Written as DNA, the CDR3 is TGTGCCTGGACCAAGGGGGCCGGTGGCTACACCTTC. Translating gives CAWTKGAGGYTF.

The chain has TRBV4-2 and TRBJ2-5, with 7 bases identical to TRBD2. Germline V lookup: CDR1 LGHNA, CDR2 YNFKEQ. The CDR3 covers 17 residues. With 4 bases clipped from V and 2 bases from J, the junction kept 13 bases outside the gene matches. CDR3 coding DNA: TGTGCCAGCAGCCTGGAGGGTTCCCTAGCGGTACAAGAGACCCAGTACTTC. Its protein is CASSLEGSLAVQETQYF.

This rearrangement joins TRBV2 to TRBJ2-7; 8 bases agree with TRBD2. The V segment lost 4 bases and the J segment 3 bases; nucleotides outside the gene matches: 5. Germline V CDR1 and CDR2: SNHLY, FYNNEI. The CDR3 sequence is 14 residues long. CDR3 amino acids: CASSAGLGSYEQYF. Written as DNA, the CDR3 is TGTGCCAGCAGTGCGGGACTAGGTAGCTACGAGCAGTACTTC. The variable domain in full, completed from reference TRBV2 and TRBJ2-7, reads EPEVTQTPSHQVTQMGQEVILRCVPISNHLYFYWYRQILGQKVEFLVSFYNNEISEKSEIFDDQFSVERPDGSNFTLKIRSTKLEDSAMYFCASSAGLGSYEQYFGPGTRLTVT.

The chain has TRBV5-5 and TRBJ2-2; no definite D call. V was trimmed by 4 bases and J by 5 bases, leaving 12 bases between them. The CDR3 is made up of 14 amino acids. The germline gives CDR1 SGHKS, CDR2 YYEKEE (reference sequence). The CDR3, as DNA: TGTGCCAGCAGCCCGCCTGCTCGGACCGGGGAGCTGTTTTTT. As protein: CASSPPARTGELFF.

The chain carries TRBV3-1 (or the pseudogene TRBV3-2) and TRBJ2-2; 8 nucleotides match TRBD2. J lost 7 bases, V lost 6 bases, and 4 bases had no gene match. Germline V lookup: CDR1 LGHDT, CDR2 YNNKEL (reference sequence). The CDR3 runs 13 residues. The CDR3 sequence is CASRLAGGGELFF. The CDR3 DNA reads as TGTGCCAGCAGGCTCGCGGGAGGCGGGGAGCTGTTTTTT.

The chain employs TRBV28 and TRBJ2-1, with 9 bases lining up with TRBD2. The ends lost 1 base at V and 10 bases at J; junction bases unmatched: 8. This CDR3 is built from 15 residues. Germline V gene lookup returns CDR1 MDHEN and CDR2 SYDVKM. In DNA, the CDR3 is TGTGCCAGCAGTTTATCGGGACTAGCAAACGTCGAGCAGTTCTTC. Residues: CASSLSGLANVEQFF.